This T cell receptor (beta chain) derives from a study of blood T cell repertoires in COVID-19. As for the study in general: Samples representing acute and convalescent COVID-19 were sourced from the United States, Italy and Spain.

Participants came from about 24 US areas, aged about 18 to 89 years. The CDR3 is 14 amino acids. Germline CDR1 is SGDLS and CDR2 is YYNGEE. Between the trimmed V and J ends, which lost 0 bases and 2 bases, there was a span of 8 bases. This clone appeared a few times. Produced via immunoSEQ multiplex PCR; TCRdb's table is partial and in-frame only. The sample includes some 300,000 clones, 70% to 90% of them seen just once. The sample was PBMCs or T cells enriched from blood (not recorded which). The source is a woman younger than 45 who had recovered from COVID-19. The V call is TRBV9, the J call TRBJ1-1; D is possibly TRBD1 (5 bases). The CDR3 DNA sequence: TGTGCCAGCAGCGTAGTCCAGGGAAACACTGAAGCTTTCTTT. It codes for CASSVVQGNTEAFF.